This T cell receptor (beta chain) was found in a study of blood T cell repertoires in COVID-19. Turning to the study itself: T cells, B-cell-depleted T cells, or PBMCs provided the cDNA or gDNA that served as material.

Authors' methods: Amplifying reference gene primers gave estimates of nucleated cell counts. Sequencing was performed with immunoSEQ multiplex PCR; in TCRdb, only in-frame clones are kept and a portion is missing. D and trimming were read from the DNA, whereas the V and J calls and clone size are those reported in that table. The sample carries 200,000 to 250,000 clones, approximately 90% recorded once. From germline, CDR1 is SGHTA and CDR2 FQGNSA. This CDR3 is 15 amino acids long. Germline trimming cut 5 bases from V and 0 bases from J; bases unmatched to any gene: 3. Sequences were obtained from peripheral blood. The receptor was derived from a man aged 50 or older with acute or convalescent COVID-19. This rearrangement joins TRBV7-2 to TRBJ2-1; 8 nucleotides align to TRBD1. The CDR3 loop reads CASSADRASYNEQFF. The CDR3, as DNA: TGTGCCAGCAGCGCGGACAGGGCCTCCTACAATGAGCAGTTCTTC.